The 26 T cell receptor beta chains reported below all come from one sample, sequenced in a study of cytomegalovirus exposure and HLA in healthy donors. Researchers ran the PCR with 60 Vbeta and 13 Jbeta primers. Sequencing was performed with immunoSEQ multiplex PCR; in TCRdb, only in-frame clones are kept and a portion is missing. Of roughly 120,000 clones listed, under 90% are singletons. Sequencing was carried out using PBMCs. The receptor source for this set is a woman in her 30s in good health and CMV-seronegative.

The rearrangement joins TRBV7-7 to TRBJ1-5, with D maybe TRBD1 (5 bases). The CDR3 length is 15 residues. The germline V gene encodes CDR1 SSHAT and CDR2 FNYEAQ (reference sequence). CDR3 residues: CGQGERQQCNQPQHF. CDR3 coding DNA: TGTGGACAAGGGGAAAGACAGCAATGCAATCAGCCCCAGCATTTT.

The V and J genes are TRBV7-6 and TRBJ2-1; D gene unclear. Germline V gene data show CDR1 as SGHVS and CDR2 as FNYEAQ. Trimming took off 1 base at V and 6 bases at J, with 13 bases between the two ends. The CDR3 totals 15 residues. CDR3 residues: CASSLGLPPVNEQFF. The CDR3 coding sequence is TGTGCCAGCAGCTTAGGTCTCCCCCCGGTCAATGAGCAGTTCTTC.

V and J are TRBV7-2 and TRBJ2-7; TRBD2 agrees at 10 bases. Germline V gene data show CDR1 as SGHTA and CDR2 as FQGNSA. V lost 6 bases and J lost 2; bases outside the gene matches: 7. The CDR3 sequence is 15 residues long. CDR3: CASRISSGGAYEQYF. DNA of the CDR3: TGTGCCAGCAGAATCTCAAGCGGGGGGGCCTACGAGCAGTACTTC. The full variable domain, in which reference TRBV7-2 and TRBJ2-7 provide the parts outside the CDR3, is GAGVSQSPSNKVTEKGKDVELRCDPISGHTALYWYRQSLGQGLEFLIYFQGNSAPDKSGLPSDRFSAERTGGSVSTLTIQRTQQEDSAVYLCASRISSGGAYEQYFGPGTRLTVT.

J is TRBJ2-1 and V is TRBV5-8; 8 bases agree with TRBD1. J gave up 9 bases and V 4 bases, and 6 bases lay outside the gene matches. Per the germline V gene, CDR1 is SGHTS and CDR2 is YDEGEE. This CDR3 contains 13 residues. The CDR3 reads CASSRPDRGEQFF. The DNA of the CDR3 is TGTGCCAGCAGCCGGCCCGACAGGGGTGAGCAGTTCTTC.

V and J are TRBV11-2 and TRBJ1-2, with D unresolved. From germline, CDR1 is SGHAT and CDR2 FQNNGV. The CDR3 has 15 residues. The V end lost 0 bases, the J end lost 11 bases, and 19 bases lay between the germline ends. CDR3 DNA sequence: TGTGCCAGCAGCTTAGAGACCGCGGCAGTCCCGGTTTACACCTTC. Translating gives CASSLETAAVPVYTF.

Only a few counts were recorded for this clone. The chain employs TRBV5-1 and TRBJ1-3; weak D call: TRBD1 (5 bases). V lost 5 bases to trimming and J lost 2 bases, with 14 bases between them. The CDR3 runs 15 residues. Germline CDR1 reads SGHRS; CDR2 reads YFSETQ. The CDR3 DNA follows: TGCGCCAGCAGATCCGACAGCACCACTGGAAACACCATATATTTT. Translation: CASRSDSTTGNTIYF.

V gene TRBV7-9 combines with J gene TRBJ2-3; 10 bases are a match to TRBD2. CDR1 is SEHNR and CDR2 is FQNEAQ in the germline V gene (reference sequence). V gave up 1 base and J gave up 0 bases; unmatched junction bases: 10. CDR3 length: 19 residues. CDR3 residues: CASSLGGLAGVSSTDTQYF. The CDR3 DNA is TGTGCCAGCAGCTTAGGTGGGCTAGCGGGAGTATCTAGCACAGATACGCAGTATTTT.

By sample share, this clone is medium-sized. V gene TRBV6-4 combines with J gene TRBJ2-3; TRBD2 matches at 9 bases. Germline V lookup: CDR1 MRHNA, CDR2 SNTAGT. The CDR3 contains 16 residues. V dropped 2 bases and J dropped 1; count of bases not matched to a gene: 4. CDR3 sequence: CASSDVSGRGTDTQYF. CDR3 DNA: TGTGCCAGCAGTGACGTTAGCGGGAGAGGCACAGATACGCAGTATTTT.

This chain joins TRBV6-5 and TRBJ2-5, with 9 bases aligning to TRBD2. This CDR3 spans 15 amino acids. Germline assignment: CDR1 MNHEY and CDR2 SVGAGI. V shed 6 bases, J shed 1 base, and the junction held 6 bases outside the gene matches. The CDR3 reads CASRPPTSGQETQYF. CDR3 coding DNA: TGTGCCAGCAGGCCCCCGACTAGCGGCCAAGAGACCCAGTACTTC.

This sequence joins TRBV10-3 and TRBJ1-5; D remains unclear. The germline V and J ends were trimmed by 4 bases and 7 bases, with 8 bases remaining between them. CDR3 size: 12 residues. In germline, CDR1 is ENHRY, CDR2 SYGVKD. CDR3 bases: TGTGCCATCAGTGGCGGAAAACAGCCCCAGCATTTT. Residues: CAISGGKQPQHF.

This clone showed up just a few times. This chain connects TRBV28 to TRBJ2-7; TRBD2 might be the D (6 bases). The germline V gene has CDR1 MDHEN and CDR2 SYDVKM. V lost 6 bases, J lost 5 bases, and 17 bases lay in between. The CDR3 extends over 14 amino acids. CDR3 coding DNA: TGTGCCAGCAGATCGGGGGAGACGGTGGACGAGCAGTACTTC. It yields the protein CASRSGETVDEQYF.

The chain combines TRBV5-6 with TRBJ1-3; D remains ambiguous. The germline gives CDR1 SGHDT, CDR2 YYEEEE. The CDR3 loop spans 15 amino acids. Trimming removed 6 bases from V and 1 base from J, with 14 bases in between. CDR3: CASTYLRGSGNTIYF. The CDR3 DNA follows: TGTGCCAGCACCTACCTGCGGGGATCTGGAAACACCATATATTTT.

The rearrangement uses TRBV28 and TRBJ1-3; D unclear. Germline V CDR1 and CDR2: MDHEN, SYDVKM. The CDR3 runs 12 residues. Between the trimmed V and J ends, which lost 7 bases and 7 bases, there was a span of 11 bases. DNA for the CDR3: TGTGCCAGCACGGAGGGAGGGAACACCATATATTTT. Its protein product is CASTEGGNTIYF.

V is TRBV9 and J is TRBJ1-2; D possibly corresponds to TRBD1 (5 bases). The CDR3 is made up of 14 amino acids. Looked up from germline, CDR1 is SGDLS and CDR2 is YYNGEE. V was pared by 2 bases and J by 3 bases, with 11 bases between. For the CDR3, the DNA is TGTGCCAGCAGCGTTTTAGGACACGACTATGGCTACACCTTC. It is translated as CASSVLGHDYGYTF.

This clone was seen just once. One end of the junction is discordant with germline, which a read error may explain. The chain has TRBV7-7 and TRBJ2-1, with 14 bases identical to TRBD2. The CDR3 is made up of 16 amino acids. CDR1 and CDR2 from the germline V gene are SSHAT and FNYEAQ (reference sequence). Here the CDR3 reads CASSPQGLAGVDEQFF. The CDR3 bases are TGTGCTAGCAGCCCCCAGGGACTAGCGGGAGTGGATGAGCAGTTCTTC.

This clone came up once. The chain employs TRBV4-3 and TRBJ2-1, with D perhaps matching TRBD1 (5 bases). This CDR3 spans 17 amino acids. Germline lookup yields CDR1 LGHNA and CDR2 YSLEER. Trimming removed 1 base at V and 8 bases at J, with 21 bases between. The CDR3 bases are TGCGCCAGCAGCCAAGGGGGCGGACCTTTGTCGGGCGATGAGCAGTTCTTC. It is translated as CASSQGGGPLSGDEQFF.

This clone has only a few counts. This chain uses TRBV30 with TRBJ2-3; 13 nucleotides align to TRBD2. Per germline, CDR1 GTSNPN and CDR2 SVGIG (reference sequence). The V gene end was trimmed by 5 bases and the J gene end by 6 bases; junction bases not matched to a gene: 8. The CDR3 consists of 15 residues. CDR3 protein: CAWATSGRAVDTQYF. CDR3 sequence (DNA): TGTGCCTGGGCCACTAGCGGGAGGGCCGTGGATACGCAGTATTTT.

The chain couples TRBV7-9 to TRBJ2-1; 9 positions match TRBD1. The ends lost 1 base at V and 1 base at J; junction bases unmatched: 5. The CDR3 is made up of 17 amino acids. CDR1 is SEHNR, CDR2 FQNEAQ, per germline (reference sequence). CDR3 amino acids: CASSLGQGGNSYNEQFF. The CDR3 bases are TGTGCCAGCAGCTTAGGACAGGGGGGTAATTCCTACAATGAGCAGTTCTTC. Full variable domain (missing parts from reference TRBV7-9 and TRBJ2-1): DTGVSQNPRHKITKRGQNVTFRCDPISEHNRLYWYRQTLGQGPEFLTYFQNEAQLEKSRLLSDRFSAERPKGSFSTLEIQRTEQGDSAMYLCASSLGQGGNSYNEQFFGPGTRLTVL.

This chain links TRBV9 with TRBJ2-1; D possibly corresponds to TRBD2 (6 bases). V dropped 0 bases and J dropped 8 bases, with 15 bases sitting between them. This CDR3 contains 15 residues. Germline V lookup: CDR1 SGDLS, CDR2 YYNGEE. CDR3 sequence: CASSVAPTTSYEQFF. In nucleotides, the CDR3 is TGTGCCAGCAGCGTAGCCCCCACGACTAGTTATGAGCAGTTCTTC.

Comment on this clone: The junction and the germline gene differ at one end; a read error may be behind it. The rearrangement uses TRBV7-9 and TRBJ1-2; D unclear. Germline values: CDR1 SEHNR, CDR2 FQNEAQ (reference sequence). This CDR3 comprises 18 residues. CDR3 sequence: CSSSSTWWAPEVGYGYTF. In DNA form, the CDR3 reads TGTTCCAGCAGCTCAACCTGGTGGGCCCCGGAGGTTGGGTATGGCTACACCTTC.

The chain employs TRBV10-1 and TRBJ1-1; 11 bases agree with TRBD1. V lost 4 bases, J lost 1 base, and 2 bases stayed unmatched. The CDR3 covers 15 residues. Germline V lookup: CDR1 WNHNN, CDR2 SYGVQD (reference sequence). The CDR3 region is CASSAGTGGNTEAFF. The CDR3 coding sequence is TGCGCCAGCAGTGCCGGGACAGGGGGGAACACTGAAGCTTTCTTT.

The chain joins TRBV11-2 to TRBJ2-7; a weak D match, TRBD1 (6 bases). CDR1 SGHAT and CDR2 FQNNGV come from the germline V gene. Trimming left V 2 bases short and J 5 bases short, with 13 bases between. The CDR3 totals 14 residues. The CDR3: CASSLSRGTHEQYF. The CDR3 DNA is TGTGCCAGCAGCTTAAGTAGGGGGACCCACGAGCAGTACTTC.

Here the CDR3 reads CASSEAQAYGYTF. The CDR3, as DNA: TGTGCCAGTAGTGAAGCCCAGGCCTATGGCTACACCTTC. The V and J genes are TRBV19 and TRBJ1-2; D not resolved. There are 13 residues in the CDR3. Germline lookup yields CDR1 LNHDA and CDR2 SQIVND (reference sequence). V shed 5 bases and J shed 4 bases, with 11 bases lying between them.

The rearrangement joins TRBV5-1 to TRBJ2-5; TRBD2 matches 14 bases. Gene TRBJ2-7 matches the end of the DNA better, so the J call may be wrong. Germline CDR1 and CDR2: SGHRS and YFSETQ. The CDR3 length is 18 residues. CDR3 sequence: CASSWATSGRASSYEQYF. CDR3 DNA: TGCGCCAGCAGCTGGGCGACTAGCGGGAGGGCCAGTTCCTACGAGCAGTACTTC.

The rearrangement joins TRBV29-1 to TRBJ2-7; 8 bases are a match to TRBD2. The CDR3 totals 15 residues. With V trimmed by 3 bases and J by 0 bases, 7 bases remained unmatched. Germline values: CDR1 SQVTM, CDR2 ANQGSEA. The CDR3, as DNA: TGCAGCGTTGATGGGCTAGCGGGCACCTCCTACGAGCAGTACTTC. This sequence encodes CSVDGLAGTSYEQYF.

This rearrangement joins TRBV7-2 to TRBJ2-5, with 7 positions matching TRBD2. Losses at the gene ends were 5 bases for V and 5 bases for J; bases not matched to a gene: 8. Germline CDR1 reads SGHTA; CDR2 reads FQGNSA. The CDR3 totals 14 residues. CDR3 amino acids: CASSRGERLETQYF. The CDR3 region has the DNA TGTGCCAGCAGCCGGGGGGAGAGGTTGGAGACCCAGTACTTC.